This T cell receptor beta chain derives from a study of blood T cell repertoires in COVID-19. The assay was immunoSEQ multiplex PCR, and TCRdb's table has in-frame clones only and misses some. The sample consists of roughly 250,000 clones, roughly 86% of them appearing once. V gave up 1 base and J gave up 12 bases; unmatched junction bases: 5. Germline values: CDR1 SGHDN, CDR2 FVKESK. This CDR3 is 12 amino acids long. Cohort 3 recovered donors had two negative PCRs, clearance, or symptom resolution. The rearrangement links TRBV14 to TRBJ1-2; 7 nucleotides agree with TRBD1. Specimen: PBMCs or T cells enriched from blood (not recorded which). The sequence came from a woman between 45 and 60 years old who had recovered from COVID-19. The CDR3 spells CASSQGDRVDTF. CDR3 in DNA: TGTGCCAGCAGCCAAGGCGACAGGGTTGACACCTTC. Filled out from reference TRBV14 and TRBJ1-2, the complete variable domain reads EAGVTQFPSHSVIEKGQTVTLRCDPISGHDNLYWYRRVMGKEIKFLLHFVKESKQDESGMPNNRFLAERTGGTYSTLKVQPAELEDSGVYFCASSQGDRVDTFGSGTRLTVV.